This T cell receptor (beta chain) was captured in a study of blood T cell repertoires in COVID-19 (dated by TCRdb to the early 2020s). General notes on the study: Samples covering the acute and convalescent phases of COVID-19 were provided by collaborators in the United States, Italy and Spain. The samples were drawn from two sources: the first 160 participants of the ongoing ImmuneRACE study, and 1,254 subjects contributed by 6 global collaborators. Deeply sampled blood TCRbeta repertoires from subjects exposed to, actively infected with, or recovered from COVID-19 were included in the dataset. The repertoires were released in a freely available public database meant as a resource for research on the immune response to SARS-CoV-2. The prospective study material was composed of cDNA or gDNA derived from T cells, B-cell-depleted T cells, or PBMCs. Where available, HLA class I and class II types were taken from metadata supplied by the sample provider and were not determined by assay-based typing. Nearly every sample came with metadata listing a de-identified subject ID, COVID-19 status, age in years and sex. What the work shows at the level of the full study, not this receptor alone: The amount of clinical and demographic metadata varied by source and participant and was provided uncurated.

TCRbeta CDR3 regions were amplified from genomic DNA by means of the immunoSEQ Assay, a bias-controlled multiplex PCR. In the authors' own workflow: Within the assay, amplification of reference gene primers was used to estimate how many nucleated cells each sample contained. Sequence reads were collapsed and filtered to measure the absolute abundance of every unique TCRbeta CDR3 rearrangement. For each sample, productive Simpson clonality was calculated as the square root of Simpson's diversity index over productive rearrangements. Here the immuneACCESS table is served through TCRdb, limited to in-frame sequences with V and J called. Missing clones are a known gap in these copies; in checked studies unresolved V genes cover under half, and the rest lacks a known reason. That table gives V, J and clone size, and the DNA gave D and trimming. The sample yields more than 50,000 clones; roughly 85% were counted once. Of the sample, about 17% falls within the top ten clones.

The CDR3 has 13 amino acids, counting the end cysteine and phenylalanine. Just the 39-base CDR3 DNA is kept, in frame starting at base 1. As encoded in the germline V gene, CDR1 is MRHNA while CDR2 is SNTAGT. V is pared back by 5 bases and J by 1 base, with 7 bases lying between the germline termini. The collaborating institutions used their own protocols to collect whole blood in K2EDTA tubes. For TCRbeta analysis, collaborators shipped samples as frozen whole blood, isolated PBMCs, or DNA extracted from either of those sample types. Note on this clone: What this receptor recognizes is not known. Within one base of it there is no much larger clone, and no base qualities were kept.

Recombination linked TRBV6-4 to TRBJ2-3; a confident D gene designation cannot be given. The TCR comes from a human donor in a cohort sampled during active COVID-19. Sequencing was done on a sample of peripheral blood. The DNA sequence is TGTGCCAGCAGTACACAGCGCACAGATACGCAGTATTTT. Its coded protein is CASSTQRTDTQYF.